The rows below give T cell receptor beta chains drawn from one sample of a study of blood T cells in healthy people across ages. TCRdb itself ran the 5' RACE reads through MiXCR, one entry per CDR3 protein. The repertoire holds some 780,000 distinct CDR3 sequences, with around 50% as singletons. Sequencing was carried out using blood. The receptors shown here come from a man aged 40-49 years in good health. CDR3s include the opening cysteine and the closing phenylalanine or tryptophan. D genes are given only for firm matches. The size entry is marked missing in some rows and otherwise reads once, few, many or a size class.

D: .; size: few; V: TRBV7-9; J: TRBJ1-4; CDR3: CASSPTETNEKLFF; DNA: TGTGCCAGCAGCCCGACGGAAACTAATGAAAAACTGTTTTTT
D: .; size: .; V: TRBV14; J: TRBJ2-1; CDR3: CASSRGQTPNEQFF; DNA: TGTGCCAGCAGCCGAGGACAGACGCCCAATGAGCAGTTCTTC
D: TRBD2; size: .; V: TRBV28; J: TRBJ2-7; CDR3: CASSLYPAGGPWEQYF; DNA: TGTGCCAGCAGTTTATATCCAGCGGGAGGGCCTTGGGAGCAGTACTTC
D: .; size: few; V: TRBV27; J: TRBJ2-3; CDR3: CASRLMTGTMSTDTQYF; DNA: TGTGCCAGCCGCCTGATGACCGGGACAATGAGCACAGATACGCAGTATTTT
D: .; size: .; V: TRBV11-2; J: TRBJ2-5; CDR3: CASSFRRRLETQYF; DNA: TGTGCCAGCAGCTTTAGACGGAGGTTGGAGACCCAGTACTTC
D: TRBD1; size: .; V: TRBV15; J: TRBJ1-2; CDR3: CATSRPGQGARGYTF; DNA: TGTGCCACCAGCAGACCCGGACAGGGAGCTCGTGGCTACACCTTC
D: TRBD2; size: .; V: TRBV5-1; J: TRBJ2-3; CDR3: CASSLERTSGSTDTQYF; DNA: TGCGCCAGCAGCTTGGAGAGGACTAGCGGAAGCACAGATACGCAGTATTTT
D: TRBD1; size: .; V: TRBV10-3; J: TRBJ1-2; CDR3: CAIRNPGQGDGYTF; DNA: TGTGCCATCAGGAATCCGGGACAGGGGGATGGCTACACCTTC
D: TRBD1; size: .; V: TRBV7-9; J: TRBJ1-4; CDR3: CASRSDRNYEKLFF; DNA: TGTGCCAGCAGATCGGACAGGAATTATGAAAAACTGTTTTTT
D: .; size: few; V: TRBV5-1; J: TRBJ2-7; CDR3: CASSQQTGLYEQYF; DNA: TGCGCCAGCAGCCAACAGACAGGCCTCTACGAGCAGTACTTC
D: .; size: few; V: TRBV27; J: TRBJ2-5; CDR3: CASSLSSGLQETQYF; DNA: TGTGCCAGCAGTTTATCTTCAGGGCTACAAGAGACCCAGTACTTC
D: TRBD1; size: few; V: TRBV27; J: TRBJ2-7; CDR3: CASSRGQGHEQYF; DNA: TGTGCCAGCAGTCGGGGACAGGGCCACGAGCAGTACTTC
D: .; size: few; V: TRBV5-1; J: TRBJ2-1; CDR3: CASSLSSPEQFF; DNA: TGCGCCAGCAGCTTGTCTAGCCCAGAGCAGTTCTTC
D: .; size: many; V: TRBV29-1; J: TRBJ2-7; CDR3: CSASGEGVYEQYF; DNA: TGCAGCGCGTCCGGCGAGGGGGTCTACGAGCAGTACTTC
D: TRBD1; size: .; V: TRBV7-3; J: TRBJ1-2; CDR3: CASSTSDRGYGYTF; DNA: TGTGCCAGCAGCACCTCCGACAGGGGCTATGGCTACACCTTC
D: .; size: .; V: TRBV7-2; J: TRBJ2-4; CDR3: CASSLGPARAKNIQYF; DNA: TGTGCCAGCAGCTTAGGCCCGGCCCGAGCCAAAAACATTCAGTACTTC
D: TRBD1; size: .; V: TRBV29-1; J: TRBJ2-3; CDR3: CSVGQGQTDTQYF; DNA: TGCAGCGTCGGACAGGGGCAAACAGATACGCAGTATTTT
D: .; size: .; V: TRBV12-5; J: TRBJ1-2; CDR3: CASGVESEANYGYTF; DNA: TGTGCTAGTGGCGTCGAATCAGAAGCTAACTATGGCTACACCTTC
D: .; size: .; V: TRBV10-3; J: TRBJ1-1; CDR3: CAIRGETPNTEAFF; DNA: TGTGCCATCCGCGGAGAGACCCCGAACACTGAAGCTTTCTTT
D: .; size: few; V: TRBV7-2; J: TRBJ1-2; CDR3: CASSLGKGYGYTF; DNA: TGTGCCAGCAGCTTAGGAAAGGGGTATGGCTACACCTTC
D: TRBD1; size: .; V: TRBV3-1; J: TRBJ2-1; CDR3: CASSQAAVRGHEQFF; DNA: TGTGCCAGCAGCCAAGCAGCCGTGAGGGGGCATGAGCAGTTCTTC
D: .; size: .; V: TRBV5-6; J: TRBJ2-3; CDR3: CASSLKGGTQYF; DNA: TGTGCCAGCAGCCTAAAGGGTGGTACGCAGTATTTT